This TCR beta chain came from a study of T cells in Graves' hyperthyroidism and ophthalmopathy. Uncontrolled infection, other autoimmune disease, pregnancy and lactation each barred patients from inclusion. An approximately 10 ml volume of fresh peripheral blood provided the PBMCs. Amplification of TCR beta CDR3 regions was performed using RNA transcripts as template. The TCR CDR3 was amplified in a first-round RT-PCR using the HTBI primer set. TCRdb recomputed calls from the multiplex PCR reads with MiXCR, one row per CDR3 protein. Among some 600,000 distinct CDR3 sequences listed, approximately 15% were seen once. In this sample, this clonotype turned up a few times. This CDR3 spans 17 amino acids. V was pared by 3 bases and J by 7 bases, with 12 bases of the junction left unmatched. Germline V gives CDR1 MGHRA, CDR2 YSYEKL.

This receptor was obtained from a woman between 25 and 40 years old with Graves' hyperthyroidism that later progressed to Graves' ophthalmopathy. The sample was blood. This rearrangement joins TRBV4-1 to TRBJ1-6; 7 bases match TRBD1. The CDR3 sequence is CASSQDSRGTVNSPLHF. CDR3 DNA sequence: TGCGCCAGCAGCCAGGACTCCCGTGGGACAGTAAATTCACCCCTCCACTTT.